The T cell receptor beta chain under discussion was sequenced for a study of T-cell reconstitution after alpha-beta-depleted transplantation in children. Overall study findings and caveats: Surviving recipient cells, namely T cells and thymic progenitors, were the source of high day-60 TCRbeta diversity in some patients. Expanded graft clones numbering several hundred reportedly gave rise to alpha-beta T cells about two months after transplant. T-cell counts and diversity at one year following transplant were attributed mainly to newly produced T cells.

The length of the CDR3 is 14 residues. Germline CDR1 KGHDR, CDR2 SFDVKD. Trimming removed 3 bases at V and 5 bases at J, with 12 bases between. This sample's TCRbeta library carried unique molecular identifier barcodes. TCRdb itself ran the PCR reads through MiXCR, one entry per CDR3 protein. The sample lists about 420,000 distinct CDR3 sequences; 15% to 20% were seen once. This clonotype was detected only a few times. The antigen is undetermined. The origin of this receptor is a boy under two years old who had a stem cell transplant for Wiskott-Aldrich syndrome, so the T cells may come from the graft donor. This chain connects TRBV24-1 to TRBJ2-5, with D perhaps TRBD2 (5 bases). The material sequenced was PBMCs, mostly from graft donor cells, taken 360 days after TCRalphabeta/CD19-depleted stem cell transplant. CDR3: CATSDPGSGETQYF. The CDR3 bases are TGTGCCACCAGTGATCCGGGGTCGGGCGAGACCCAGTACTTC.